This T cell receptor beta chain was captured by sequencing in a study of blood T cells in healthy people across ages. A J-beta primer mix and a sample-barcoded 5' primer were used in a second PCR of roughly 6 to 11 cycles. TCRdb called the 5' RACE reads again in MiXCR, with one record for every CDR3 protein. Here the sample spans around 2 million distinct CDR3 sequences, about 39% being singletons. Each sample yielded at least 5 micrograms of PBMC total RNA. The clonotype comes from a human donor in good health. Material for sequencing was blood.

The CDR3 nucleotides are TGTGCCACCAGCCGACCAGGACGGGACTATGGCTACACCTTC. Amino acids: CATSRPGRDYGYTF. The chain uses TRBV15 and TRBJ1-2; the D is unclear. The germline V gene has CDR1 LNHNV and CDR2 YYDKDF (reference sequence). This CDR3 comprises 14 residues. V dropped 5 bases and J dropped 3 bases, with 13 bases sitting between them.